The 21 T cell receptor beta chains given below trace back to one sample, sequenced in a study of blood T cell repertoires in COVID-19. Produced via immunoSEQ multiplex PCR; TCRdb's table is partial and in-frame only. The sample has about 64,000 clones; 86% are singletons. The sequencing input was peripheral blood. The receptor source for this set is a man aged 50-59 years with active COVID-19.

The chain combines TRBV9 with TRBJ2-7; TRBD2 agrees at 9 bases. Germline CDR1 is SGDLS and CDR2 is YYNGEE. Trimming at V came to 0 bases and at J to 6 bases, leaving 7 bases not matched to a gene. This CDR3 has 15 amino acids. CDR3 DNA sequence: TGTGCCAGCAGCGTAGCTTTAGCGGGAGTAAGCGAGCAGTACTTC. It yields the protein CASSVALAGVSEQYF.

The DNA of the CDR3 is TGTGCCAGCAGTTTATCGTCTAGCGGGAGGGCCGGGACGCAGTATTTT. It is translated as CASSLSSSGRAGTQYF. The rearrangement joins TRBV28 to TRBJ2-3; 12 bases are shared with TRBD2. Germline CDR1 reads MDHEN; CDR2 reads SYDVKM. The trim removed 1 base at V and 9 bases at J, leaving 8 bases unmatched. The CDR3 contains 16 residues.

The CDR3: CASSSRTGSSNQPQHF. In nucleotides, the CDR3 is TGTGCCAGCAGCTCCCGGACAGGTTCTAGCAATCAGCCCCAGCATTTT. The J gene is TRBJ1-5, the V gene TRBV7-9, with 7 bases matching TRBD1. CDR1 is SEHNR and CDR2 is FQNEAQ in the germline V gene (reference sequence). V was clipped by 4 bases and J by 0 bases; unmatched bases: 6. This CDR3 is built from 16 residues.

V usage is TRBV30 and J usage is TRBJ1-5; D is possibly TRBD1 (5 bases). V lost 7 bases to trimming and J lost 3 bases, with 13 bases between them. The CDR3 is 13 residues long. Germline V lookup: CDR1 GTSNPN, CDR2 SVGIG (reference sequence). DNA for the CDR3: TGTGCCTTATCTACAGGTTACAATCAGCCCCAGCATTTT. Translating gives CALSTGYNQPQHF.

This clone was seen just once. The chain recombines TRBV3-1 (or the pseudogene TRBV3-2) with TRBJ1-4, with no clear D. There are 15 residues in the CDR3. Trimming stripped 0 bases from V and 3 bases from J, with 8 bases between. Germline values: CDR1 LGHDT, CDR2 YNNKEL (reference sequence). The CDR3 nucleotides read TGTGCCAGCAGCCAAGAGCAGTTGGCTAATGAAAAACTGTTTTTT. It yields the protein CASSQEQLANEKLFF.

The chain combines TRBV5-4 with TRBJ2-2; 8 nucleotides agree with TRBD2. The junction had 15 bases not matched to a gene; V was cut back by 4 bases and J by 4 bases. The CDR3 has 18 amino acids. From germline, CDR1 is SGHNT and CDR2 YYREEE (reference sequence). CDR3 residues: CASSAVSYGLAGTGELFF. Here the CDR3 DNA reads TGTGCCAGCAGCGCTGTGAGTTACGGGCTAGCGGGCACCGGGGAGCTGTTTTTT. Using reference TRBV5-4 and TRBJ2-2 for the parts outside the CDR3, the full variable domain is ETGVTQSPTHLIKTRGQQVTLRCSSQSGHNTVSWYQQALGQGPQFIFQYYREEENGRGNFPPRFSGLQFPNYSSELNVNALELDDSALYLCASSAVSYGLAGTGELFFGEGSRLTVL.

The chain recombines TRBV5-8 with TRBJ2-1, with 10 bases aligning to TRBD1. The CDR3 runs to 15 residues. V lost 4 bases and J lost 6; bases outside the gene matches: 7. Germline CDR1 is SGHTS and CDR2 is YDEGEE. CDR3 nucleotide sequence: TGTGCCAGCAGCCCCGAGGACAGGGGGAGCAATGAGCAGTTCTTC. Its protein product is CASSPEDRGSNEQFF.

This chain uses TRBV19 with TRBJ1-4; TRBD1 matches 7 bases. There are 15 residues in the CDR3. V lost 3 bases and J lost 8; bases outside the gene matches: 9. Germline assignment: CDR1 LNHDA and CDR2 SQIVND (reference sequence). As DNA, the CDR3 is TGTGCCAGTAGTATGGCGGCAGGGGGTGGAGAAAAACTGTTTTTT. Translation gives CASSMAAGGGEKLFF.

The chain joins TRBV3-1 (or the pseudogene TRBV3-2) to TRBJ2-5; 10 nucleotides match TRBD1. V gave up 4 bases and J gave up 4 bases; unmatched junction bases: 6. The CDR3 runs to 15 residues. Germline lookup yields CDR1 LGHDT and CDR2 YNNKEL (reference sequence). CDR3 coding DNA: TGTGCCAGCAGCCCCCGGGGGACAGGGGCAGAGACCCAGTACTTC. Translated, it gives CASSPRGTGAETQYF.

The V gene is TRBV10-3, the J gene TRBJ2-1; 12 nucleotides match TRBD2. Germline V lookup: CDR1 ENHRY, CDR2 SYGVKD. The CDR3 consists of 15 residues. The V segment lost 3 bases and the J segment 6 bases; nucleotides outside the gene matches: 3. As DNA, the CDR3 is TGTGCCATCAGTGACTCTAGCGGGGGGGCCAATGAGCAGTTCTTC. Protein product: CAISDSSGGANEQFF.

V usage is TRBV5-4 and J usage is TRBJ2-2; possible D gene TRBD2, 6 bases. Germline-derived CDR1 and CDR2 are SGHNT and YYREEE (reference sequence). V was trimmed by 0 bases and J by 3 bases, leaving 12 bases between them. The CDR3 runs to 16 residues. The CDR3 region is CASSLAGGSDTGELFF. CDR3 in DNA: TGTGCCAGCAGCTTGGCCGGGGGTTCGGACACCGGGGAGCTGTTTTTT.

The chain joins TRBV9 to TRBJ2-3; tentative D call: TRBD1 (6 bases). In germline, CDR1 is SGDLS, CDR2 YYNGEE. V gave up 4 bases and J gave up 0 bases, with 15 bases separating them. The CDR3 contains 16 residues. The CDR3 DNA reads as TGTGCCAGCAGCCCCCAGGGGAGAGTTAGCACAGATACGCAGTATTTT. Protein product: CASSPQGRVSTDTQYF. The whole variable domain, remainder taken from reference TRBV9 and TRBJ2-3, is DSGVTQTPKHLITATGQRVTLRCSPRSGDLSVYWYQQSLDQGLQFLIQYYNGEERAKGNILERFSAQQFPDLHSELNLSSLELGDSALYFCASSPQGRVSTDTQYFGPGTRLTVL.

V usage is TRBV3-1 (or the pseudogene TRBV3-2) and J usage is TRBJ1-6; 9 bases are shared with TRBD1. Looked up from germline, CDR1 is LGHDT and CDR2 is YNNKEL (reference sequence). The CDR3 covers 15 residues. V lost 4 bases to trimming and J lost 7 bases; unmatched junction nucleotides: 5. In DNA form, the CDR3 reads TGTGCCAGCAGCCTTTGGGACAGGGCCAATTCACCCCTCCACTTT. It is translated as CASSLWDRANSPLHF.

As DNA, the CDR3 is TGCAGCGTTGAAGGCCCGGGCCGCCAAGGGAGAGATACGCAGTATTTT. Its protein product is CSVEGPGRQGRDTQYF. The chain recombines TRBV29-1 with TRBJ2-3; a possible D gene is TRBD2 (5 bases). Germline lookup yields CDR1 SQVTM and CDR2 ANQGSEA. The CDR3 has 16 residues. Deletions cut 1 base from V and 5 bases from J, with 19 bases between.

The gene calls are TRBV6-5 and TRBJ1-5, with D possibly being TRBD1 (5 bases). V shed 8 bases and J shed 2 bases, with 7 bases lying between them. CDR3 length: 12 amino acids. In germline, CDR1 is MNHEY, CDR2 SVGAGI. CDR3 region: CASGAGNQPQHF. The DNA for the CDR3 is TGTGCCAGCGGGGCAGGCAATCAGCCCCAGCATTTT.

This rearrangement joins TRBV24-1 to TRBJ2-5, with a weak D call TRBD1 (6 bases). The CDR3 covers 15 residues. Germline V gives CDR1 KGHDR, CDR2 SFDVKD. The V end was cut by 4 bases, the J end by 1 base, with 12 bases between. In DNA form, the CDR3 reads TGTGCCACCAGTGAATCCGACAGGTTCCAAGAGACCCAGTACTTC. It specifies CATSESDRFQETQYF.

The gene calls are TRBV2 and TRBJ2-3; no reliable D call. The CDR3 has 13 residues. Trimming pared 2 bases from V and 5 bases from J, leaving 8 bases between. Germline loops: CDR1 SNHLY, CDR2 FYNNEI. The CDR3 DNA follows: TGTGCCAGCAGTGAATCTTCGGGAGATACGCAGTATTTT. Its translation is CASSESSGDTQYF.

The rearrangement joins TRBV7-6 to TRBJ2-1, with 8 bases aligning to TRBD2. In germline, CDR1 is SGHVS, CDR2 FNYEAQ. This CDR3 region has 16 residues. J lost 4 bases, V lost 0 bases, and 5 bases had no gene match. This chain's CDR3 is CASSLAQPSGYNEQFF. CDR3 DNA: TGTGCCAGCAGCTTAGCTCAACCTAGCGGGTACAATGAGCAGTTCTTC.

The rearrangement uses TRBV28 and TRBJ2-3; 11 bases agree with TRBD2. This CDR3 has 15 residues. Germline lookup yields CDR1 MDHEN and CDR2 SYDVKM. J lost 6 bases, V lost 5 bases, and 7 bases had no gene match. The CDR3 protein is CASSLPSGGRDTQYF. For the CDR3, the DNA is TGTGCCAGCAGTCTTCCTAGCGGGGGGAGGGATACGCAGTATTTT.

The DNA for the CDR3 is TGTGCCAGTAGTATAGGGGGACTAGCGGGAAAGGGGCAGTTCTTC. Its protein product is CASSIGGLAGKGQFF. The chain has TRBV19 and TRBJ2-1; 13 nucleotides agree with TRBD2. The V and J ends lost 1 base and 12 bases, in that order; junction bases with no gene match: 6. This CDR3 is built from 15 residues. The germline CDR1 and CDR2 sequences are LNHDA and SQIVND (reference sequence).

V is TRBV5-4 and J is TRBJ2-2, with 8 bases matching TRBD1. The J segment lost 6 bases and the V segment lost 4 bases, leaving 8 bases of the junction unmatched. The germline CDR1 and CDR2 sequences are SGHNT and YYREEE (reference sequence). There are 15 residues in the CDR3. The CDR3 reads CASSTRTGSPGELFF. The CDR3 nucleotides are TGTGCCAGCAGCACCCGGACAGGGTCCCCCGGGGAGCTGTTTTTT.